The clone carrying this T cell receptor (beta chain) was detected ten times or more. This record comes from a study of T cells after yellow fever vaccination. A single record per CDR3 protein comes from TCRdb applying MiXCR to the 5' RACE reads. The table lists over 110,000 distinct CDR3 sequences, over 7% of them singletons. The V gene lost 3 bases and the J gene lost 0 bases, with 13 bases spanning the gap. CDR1 DFQATT and CDR2 SNEGSKA come from the germline V gene (reference sequence). The CDR3 extends over 15 amino acids. The V gene is TRBV20-1, the J gene TRBJ2-3, with a tentative D call TRBD2 (6 bases). The sequenced sample was CD4+ T cells sorted from PBMCs, obtained 5 days after the yellow fever booster vaccination. This receptor was taken from a man aged 30 to 45 who received the YFV17D yellow fever vaccine. This chain's CDR3 is CSARASSGSTDTQYF. Written as DNA, the CDR3 is TGCAGTGCTAGGGCCTCCAGCGGGAGCACAGATACGCAGTATTTT.